These 11 T cell receptor beta chains originate from one sample sequenced in a study of molecular identifiers for immune sequencing clone quantification. TCRdb redid the calling of the PCR reads with MiXCR, one entry per CDR3 protein. The profile shows 460,000 or so distinct CDR3 sequences, around a fifth of them singletons. The sequenced sample was naive CD8+ T cells from blood, with Jurkat cell RNA spiked in. Subset of the sample: FACS-sorted CD8+CD4-CCR7+CD45RA+ naive T cells. These receptors were taken from a human donor in good health. Some libraries in this study had Jurkat cell RNA spiked in.

This clonotype was found a few times. In DNA form, the CDR3 reads TGTGCCAGCAGCCCCCTGAGAGGGGCAGACACTGAAGCTTTCTTT. Translation: CASSPLRGADTEAFF. The gene calls are TRBV7-8 and TRBJ1-1, with a possible D match to TRBD1 (5 bases). The CDR3 contains 15 residues. Germline CDR1 is SGHVS and CDR2 is FQNEAQ. Trimming took off 5 bases at V and 3 bases at J, with 16 bases between the two ends. Combining the CDR3 with reference TRBV7-8 and TRBJ1-1 gives the whole variable domain GAGVSQSPRYKVAKRGQDVALRCDPISGHVSLFWYQQALGQGPEFLTYFQNEAQLDKSGLPSDRFFAERPEGSVSTLKIQRTQQEDSAVYLCASSPLRGADTEAFFGQGTRLTVV.

This clonotype was seen many times. This chain uses TRBV7-9 with TRBJ1-1; the D is unclear. V was trimmed by 5 bases and J by 4 bases, leaving 8 bases between them. The CDR3 is made up of 12 amino acids. Germline loops: CDR1 SEHNR, CDR2 FQNEAQ (reference sequence). CDR3 nucleotide sequence: TGTGCCAGCAGCATAGGACGCACTGAAGCTTTCTTT. It is translated as CASSIGRTEAFF.

The V gene is TRBV6-2 or TRBV6-3, the J gene TRBJ1-4; D remains unclear. The CDR3 has 14 amino acids. Germline lookup yields CDR1 MNHEY and CDR2 SVGEGT. Trimming took off 6 bases at V and 8 bases at J, with 16 bases between the two ends. The CDR3 sequence: CASRLPSSNEKLFF. Written as DNA, the CDR3 is TGTGCCAGCAGGCTACCATCGTCCAACGAAAAACTGTTTTTT.

This clonotype was counted many times. The chain joins TRBV5-8 to TRBJ2-2, with D unresolved. The CDR3 totals 13 residues. CDR1 is SGHTS, CDR2 YDEGEE, per germline. Trimming removed 7 bases from V and 1 base from J, with 8 bases in between. DNA of the CDR3: TGTGCCAGCCTTACAATGAACACCGGGGAGCTGTTTTTT. The encoded protein is CASLTMNTGELFF.

Concerning this clonotype itself: A read error is possible here, since a much larger clone lies one base away. This chain connects TRBV14 to TRBJ2-7; D is unclear. Trimming pared 0 bases from V and 3 bases from J, leaving 18 bases between. CDR1 is SGHDN and CDR2 is FVKESK in the germline V gene. This CDR3 contains 17 residues. The chain's CDR3 is CASSQDLVVDKNYEQYF. The CDR3 DNA reads TGTGCCAGCAGCCAAGACCTAGTAGTCGATAAGAACTACGAGCAGTACTTC.

Of note for this clonotype: A much bigger clone sits one base away, suggesting this may be a read error. The chain recombines TRBV13 with TRBJ2-2; TRBD1 matches at 8 bases. The CDR3 extends over 14 amino acids. V lost 9 bases, J lost 3 bases, and 6 bases stayed unmatched. Germline lookup yields CDR1 PRHDT and CDR2 FYEKMQ (reference sequence). CDR3 amino acids: CARRVQGDTGELFF. The CDR3 DNA reads TGTGCCAGGAGGGTACAGGGGGACACCGGGGAGCTGTTTTTT. Complete variable domain (other parts from reference TRBV13 and TRBJ2-2): AAGVIQSPRHLIKEKRETATLKCYPIPRHDTVYWYQQGPGQDPQFLISFYEKMQSDKGSIPDRFSAQQFSDYHSELNMSSLELGDSALYFCARRVQGDTGELFFGEGSRLTVL.

The gene calls are TRBV7-9 and TRBJ2-2, with TRBD2 identical over 9 bases. Trimming removed 0 bases from V and 3 bases from J; junction bases left unmatched: 5. CDR3 size: 17 residues. CDR1 and CDR2 (germline): SEHNR, FQNEAQ (reference sequence). CDR3 protein: CASSLARGGADTGELFF. CDR3 DNA: TGTGCCAGCAGCTTAGCGCGCGGGGGGGCGGACACCGGGGAGCTGTTTTTT.

This clonotype was detected only a few times. J is TRBJ2-7 and V is TRBV20-1, with unresolved D. V lost 1 base and J lost 1, with 17 bases in between. CDR1 is DFQATT, CDR2 SNEGSKA, per germline (reference sequence). The CDR3 consists of 16 residues. This CDR3 is CSARVSGFSGSYEQYF. CDR3 nucleotide sequence: TGCAGTGCTAGAGTCTCTGGGTTCAGTGGGTCCTACGAGCAGTACTTC.

In its sample, this clonotype was seen a few times. The V call is TRBV2, the J call TRBJ2-5; TRBD1 is a possible D gene (5 bases). This CDR3 contains 14 residues. CDR1 SNHLY and CDR2 FYNNEI come from the germline V gene. Trimming pared 8 bases from V and 4 bases from J, leaving 17 bases between. The CDR3 here is CASLKWGSPETQYF. The CDR3 nucleotides read TGTGCCAGCTTAAAGTGGGGCAGTCCAGAGACCCAGTACTTC. The full variable domain, in which reference TRBV2 and TRBJ2-5 provide the parts outside the CDR3, is EPEVTQTPSHQVTQMGQEVILRCVPISNHLYFYWYRQILGQKVEFLVSFYNNEISEKSEIFDDQFSVERPDGSNFTLKIRSTKLEDSAMYFCASLKWGSPETQYFGPGTRLLVL.

Of note for this clonotype: A read error may be the cause here, since a much bigger clone is one base away. The chain carries TRBV24-1 and TRBJ2-1; possibly TRBD1 for D (5 bases). This CDR3 is 14 amino acids long. CDR1 is KGHDR and CDR2 is SFDVKD in the germline V gene. CDR3 coding DNA: TGTGTCACCAGTGACAGACAGCCTTACAATGAGCAGTTCTTC. Encoded protein: CVTSDRQPYNEQFF.

A few counts support this clonotype. This sequence joins TRBV5-1 and TRBJ2-7; TRBD1 agrees at 8 bases. The CDR3 is 16 amino acids. V was pared by 0 bases and J by 4 bases, with 9 bases of the junction left unmatched. Germline V gene data show CDR1 as SGHRS and CDR2 as YFSETQ. CDR3: CASSLAGGQVGYEQYF. The CDR3, as DNA: TGCGCCAGCAGCTTGGCCGGGGGACAGGTGGGTTACGAGCAGTACTTC.